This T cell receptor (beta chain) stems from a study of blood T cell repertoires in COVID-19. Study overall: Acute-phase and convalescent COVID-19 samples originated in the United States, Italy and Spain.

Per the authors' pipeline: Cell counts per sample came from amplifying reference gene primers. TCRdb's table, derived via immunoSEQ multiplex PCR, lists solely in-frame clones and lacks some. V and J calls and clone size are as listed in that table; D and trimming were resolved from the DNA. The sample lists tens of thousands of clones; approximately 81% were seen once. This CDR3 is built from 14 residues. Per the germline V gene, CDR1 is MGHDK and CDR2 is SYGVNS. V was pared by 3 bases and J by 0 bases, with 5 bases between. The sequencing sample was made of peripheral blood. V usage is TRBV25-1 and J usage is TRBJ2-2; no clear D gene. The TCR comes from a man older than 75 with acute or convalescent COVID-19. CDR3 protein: CASSDSANTGELFF. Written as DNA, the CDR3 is TGTGCCAGCAGTGATTCGGCGAACACCGGGGAGCTGTTTTTT.